The 3 T cell receptor beta chains below were found in one sample sequenced in a study of blood T cells in healthy people across ages. The use of a sample-barcoded 5' primer and a J-beta primer mix characterized a second PCR of about 7 to 12 cycles. From the 5' RACE reads, TCRdb called clonotypes with MiXCR, one entry per CDR3 protein. Of 800,000 to 950,000 distinct CDR3 sequences in the sample, under 35% were seen once. These data were also filed under a second study, of T cells of mothers and their children.

Source material: blood. The receptors come from a woman aged 40 to 50 in good health.

Details on this clonotype: One end of the junction fails to match germline, which may point to a read error. V usage is TRBV3-1 and J usage is TRBJ1-4; 10 bases align to TRBD1. The germline CDR1 and CDR2 sequences are LGHDT and YNNKEL (reference sequence). The CDR3 consists of 14 residues. The chain's CDR3 is CASSLRDRGEKRFF. CDR3 nucleotides: TGTGCCAGCAGCCTCCGGGACAGGGGTGAAAAACGGTTTTTT.

Concerning this clonotype: This may be a read error: a much more frequent sequence differs by one nucleotide. J is TRBJ2-5 and V is TRBV6-4, with 12 bases identical to TRBD2. Germline-derived CDR1 and CDR2 are MRHNA and SNTAGT. The CDR3 extends over 14 amino acids. The trim removed 7 bases at V and 5 bases at J, leaving 5 bases unmatched. The CDR3 spells CASKTSGRRETQYF. The CDR3 bases are TGTGCCAGCAAGACTAGCGGGAGACGGGAGACCCAGTACTTC.

This clonotype turned up a few times. The rearrangement links TRBV3-1 to TRBJ2-6; unclear D gene. CDR1 is LGHDT and CDR2 is YNNKEL in the germline V gene (reference sequence). The CDR3 is made up of 17 amino acids. Trimming pared 7 bases from V and 4 bases from J, leaving 20 bases between. DNA for the CDR3: TGTGCCAGCACGAGGACGGACCTCCTGGGGGGGGCCAACGTCCTGACTTTC. Translated: CASTRTDLLGGANVLTF.